Listed here are 32 T cell receptor beta chains from one sample, sequenced in a study of somatic mutations in cytotoxic T cells in rheumatoid arthritis (dated by TCRdb to 2017 to 2019). The library came from the immunoSEQ multiplex PCR assay. Drawn from immuneACCESS, this table holds only the in-frame rearrangements with V and J called that TCRdb kept. Clones are partly lost; checked studies trace under half to an unresolved V gene and leave the rest unexplained. Counted in this sample were about 9,200 clones; almost 80% of them appeared once. The top ten hold just over 35% of the sample. Material for sequencing was CD8+ T cells sorted from blood. Receptors originate from an adult with rheumatoid arthritis.

The chain recombines TRBV6-4 with TRBJ2-1, with 8 bases matching TRBD1. The length of the CDR3 is 15 residues. CDR1 is MRHNA and CDR2 is SNTAGT in the germline V gene. The V segment lost 2 bases and the J segment 2 bases; nucleotides outside the gene matches: 2. The CDR3 region is CASSDGQGPYNEQFF. As DNA, the CDR3 is TGTGCCAGCAGTGACGGACAGGGCCCCTACAATGAGCAGTTCTTC.

The rearrangement uses TRBV27 and TRBJ2-7, with a possible D match to TRBD2 (6 bases). The CDR3 covers 14 residues. Germline-derived CDR1 and CDR2 are MNHEY and SMNVEV (reference sequence). The ends were cut back, 3 bases at V and 6 bases at J, with 15 bases in the middle. The CDR3 bases are TGTGCCAGCAGTTTTACGGGGGAGTCCGCCGAGCAGTACTTC. Protein: CASSFTGESAEQYF.

This clone has a single count. The chain combines TRBV9 with TRBJ2-3, with D possibly called TRBD1 or TRBD2 (5 bases each). CDR1 SGDLS and CDR2 YYNGEE come from the germline V gene. The germline V and J ends were trimmed by 4 bases and 1 base, with 16 bases remaining between them. CDR3 length: 16 residues. The CDR3 loop reads CASSPPLGEGTDTQYF. In DNA form, the CDR3 reads TGTGCCAGCAGCCCTCCGCTGGGGGAAGGCACAGATACGCAGTATTTT.

The chain couples TRBV5-8 to TRBJ1-2; D not resolved. Germline V gives CDR1 SGHTS, CDR2 YDEGEE. Between the trimmed V and J ends, which lost 4 bases and 0 bases, there was a span of 7 bases. The CDR3 length is 13 residues. Written as DNA, the CDR3 is TGTGCCAGCAGCCCTACAGCTAACTATGGCTACACCTTC. Amino acids: CASSPTANYGYTF.

The chain carries TRBV29-1 and TRBJ2-7; TRBD2 is a possible D gene (5 bases). Trimming shortened V by 5 bases and J by 0 bases, and 11 bases separated the two germline ends. Looked up from germline, CDR1 is SQVTM and CDR2 is ANQGSEA. This CDR3 region has 13 residues. CDR3 nucleotides: TGCAGCGTTCCTCTCGGGGACTCCTACGAGCAGTACTTC. Protein product: CSVPLGDSYEQYF.

The chain uses TRBV9 and TRBJ2-2, with D unclear. Trimming stripped 0 bases from V and 0 bases from J, with 6 bases between. This CDR3 is 15 amino acids long. The V gene's germline CDR1 is SGDLS and CDR2 YYNGEE. The CDR3 here is CASSVVGTNTGELFF. The CDR3 region has the DNA TGTGCCAGCAGCGTAGTGGGGACGAACACCGGGGAGCTGTTTTTT.

V and J are TRBV29-1 and TRBJ1-2, with D unclear. Trimming shortened V by 7 bases and J by 5 bases, and 17 bases separated the two germline ends. The CDR3 loop spans 13 amino acids. Germline V gives CDR1 SQVTM, CDR2 ANQGSEA. DNA of the CDR3: TGCAGCGCCCGGAGGACGGACTTGTATGGCTACACCTTC. This codes for CSARRTDLYGYTF.

With regard to this clone: Germline and junction disagree at one end, which may indicate a read error. This chain uses TRBV10-3 with TRBJ2-1; D not resolved. The CDR3 is 11 residues long. The germline V gene encodes CDR1 ENHRY and CDR2 SYGVKD. The CDR3 sequence is CAIREYNEQFF. The CDR3 DNA reads TGTGCCATCAGAGAGTACAATGAGCAGTTCTTC.

The V gene is TRBV9, the J gene TRBJ2-3; 8 bases are shared with TRBD2. The CDR3 is 15 amino acids. Per germline, CDR1 SGDLS and CDR2 YYNGEE. V shed 0 bases and J 2 bases; nucleotides not matched to a gene: 2. The CDR3 spells CASSVAGGPTDTQYF. The CDR3 region has the DNA TGTGCCAGCAGCGTAGCGGGGGGGCCCACAGATACGCAGTATTTT.

The V and J genes are TRBV7-9 and TRBJ2-5, with TRBD1 matching 7 bases. Looked up from germline, CDR1 is SEHNR and CDR2 is FQNEAQ (reference sequence). Trimming cost V 4 bases and J 3 bases; bases outside gene matches: 8. The CDR3 sequence is 15 residues long. CDR3 bases: TGTGCCAGCAGCTCTCCCGGGACAGAAGAAGAGACCCAGTACTTC. Amino acids: CASSSPGTEEETQYF.

This chain's CDR3 is CASSWGGTDEQFF. CDR3 nucleotides: TGTGCCAGCAGCTGGGGCGGGACGGATGAGCAGTTCTTC. This chain uses TRBV11-2 with TRBJ2-1; D is perhaps TRBD2 (6 bases). Trimming pared 4 bases from V and 8 bases from J, leaving 12 bases between. Germline V gene lookup returns CDR1 SGHAT and CDR2 FQNNGV. The CDR3 loop spans 13 amino acids.

The genes are TRBV6-5 and TRBJ1-6; D uncertain. Germline lookup yields CDR1 MNHEY and CDR2 SVGAGI. Trimming removed 6 bases at V and 7 bases at J, with 16 bases between. CDR3 length equals 15 residues. CDR3 sequence reads: CASSLPPSRNSPLHF. In DNA form, the CDR3 reads TGTGCCAGCAGCCTACCGCCCTCCAGGAATTCACCCCTCCACTTT.

DNA for the CDR3: TGCGCCAGCAGCCAGGGCCGACAGGGGGTGTACGAGCAGTACTTC. It specifies CASSQGRQGVYEQYF. The chain carries TRBV4-3 and TRBJ2-7, with TRBD1 matching 9 bases. This CDR3 spans 15 amino acids. Trimming at V came to 3 bases and at J to 4 bases, leaving 7 bases not matched to a gene. Germline-derived CDR1 and CDR2 are LGHNA and YSLEER.

The V gene is TRBV29-1, the J gene TRBJ1-1; 7 bases line up with TRBD1. J lost 3 bases, V lost 0 bases, and 10 bases had no gene match. The CDR3 covers 16 residues. Germline CDR1 SQVTM, CDR2 ANQGSEA. In DNA, the CDR3 is TGCAGCGTTGAAGATCCAAGACAGGGTGAGGACACTGAAGCTTTCTTT. Translated, it gives CSVEDPRQGEDTEAFF.

The chain links TRBV9 to TRBJ2-7; D is uncertain. Between the trimmed V and J ends, which lost 2 bases and 0 bases, there was a span of 9 bases. The CDR3 has 14 residues. Germline lookup yields CDR1 SGDLS and CDR2 YYNGEE. Written as DNA, the CDR3 is TGTGCCAGCAGCGTTGACGGGCTCTCCTACGAGCAGTACTTC. Encoded protein: CASSVDGLSYEQYF.

The rearrangement links TRBV6-5 to TRBJ1-1; tentatively, D is TRBD1 (5 bases). There are 14 residues in the CDR3. V lost 6 bases, J lost 5 bases, and 16 bases lay in between. Germline-derived CDR1 and CDR2 are MNHEY and SVGAGI. CDR3 loop: CASSPQDPGTEAFF. DNA of the CDR3: TGTGCCAGCAGCCCTCAGGACCCAGGGACTGAAGCTTTCTTT.

The chain combines TRBV27 with TRBJ2-1, with D perhaps TRBD1 (6 bases). Between the trimmed V and J ends, which lost 5 bases and 8 bases, there was a span of 13 bases. The CDR3 contains 13 residues. From germline, CDR1 is MNHEY and CDR2 SMNVEV (reference sequence). The CDR3 region is CASSPTGRDEQFF. The DNA of the CDR3 is TGTGCCAGCAGTCCAACAGGGAGAGATGAGCAGTTCTTC.

The chain couples TRBV15 to TRBJ2-2; TRBD2 matches 8 bases. CDR1 LNHNV and CDR2 YYDKDF come from the germline V gene (reference sequence). The CDR3 consists of 18 residues. Trimming took 0 bases from V and 5 from J; bases not matched to a gene: 11. The CDR3 coding sequence is TGTGCCACCAGCAGAGATCGCGGACTAGCTTCGGGGACCGGGGAGCTGTTTTTT. It specifies CATSRDRGLASGTGELFF.

V usage is TRBV19 and J usage is TRBJ2-3; either TRBD1 or TRBD2 may supply D (6 bases each). CDR3 size: 13 residues. Germline-derived CDR1 and CDR2 are LNHDA and SQIVND (reference sequence). The ends were cut back, 1 base at V and 6 bases at J, with 8 bases in the middle. The DNA of the CDR3 is TGTGCCAGTAGTATAGGAGGGGGGGATACGCAGTATTTT. Its translation is CASSIGGGDTQYF.

This chain connects TRBV10-1 to TRBJ2-5; 7 bases map to TRBD2. The DNA matches TRBJ2-7 better at its end, which makes the J call doubtful. Germline loops: CDR1 WNHNN, CDR2 SYGVQD (reference sequence). The CDR3 is 14 residues long. This chain's CDR3 is CASSEAGSGDEQYF. In DNA, the CDR3 is TGCGCCAGCAGTGAAGCGGGATCTGGCGACGAGCAGTACTTC.

V gene TRBV5-6 combines with J gene TRBJ1-5; 11 nucleotides match TRBD1. There are 15 residues in the CDR3. Germline V gene sequence: CDR1 SGHDT, CDR2 YYEEEE. V dropped 3 bases and J dropped 7; count of bases not matched to a gene: 6. Here the CDR3 reads CASSSGTGGRQPQHF. CDR3 DNA: TGTGCCAGCAGCTCCGGGACAGGGGGTAGGCAGCCCCAGCATTTT.

This chain links TRBV25-1 with TRBJ2-3; D call uncertain. CDR3 length: 14 amino acids. With 1 base removed from V and 3 bases from J, the gap between germline ends came to 8 bases. The V gene's germline CDR1 is MGHDK and CDR2 SYGVNS. The CDR3 DNA sequence: TGTGCCAGCAGTGAATCTCGGTTTACAGATACGCAGTATTTT. Protein: CASSESRFTDTQYF.

The rearrangement uses TRBV27 and TRBJ2-1; D perhaps matches TRBD2 (6 bases). The CDR3 totals 13 residues. Per germline, CDR1 MNHEY and CDR2 SMNVEV (reference sequence). Trimming shortened V by 2 bases and J by 9 bases, and 11 bases separated the two germline ends. Written as DNA, the CDR3 is TGTGCCAGCAGTTTAACTAGCTTGGGTGAGCAGTTCTTC. It yields the protein CASSLTSLGEQFF.

V usage is TRBV7-9 and J usage is TRBJ2-5, with no clear D. V was shortened by 2 bases and J by 5 bases, with 15 bases between the two germline ends. From germline, CDR1 is SEHNR and CDR2 FQNEAQ (reference sequence). The CDR3 is 15 amino acids. CDR3 region: CASSLTPDRQETQYF. The CDR3 DNA sequence: TGTGCCAGCAGCTTAACCCCGGACCGTCAGGAGACCCAGTACTTC.

In this sample, this clone turned up once. The chain links TRBV27 to TRBJ2-6; weak D call: TRBD2 (6 bases). V lost 5 bases and J 3 bases, leaving 14 bases between the germline ends. From germline, CDR1 is MNHEY and CDR2 SMNVEV (reference sequence). The CDR3 length is 16 residues. The CDR3 reads CASSPRLVDGANVLTF. The CDR3 DNA is TGTGCCAGCAGTCCCAGACTAGTAGATGGGGCCAACGTCCTGACTTTC. Complete variable domain (other parts from reference TRBV27 and TRBJ2-6): EAQVTQNPRYLITVTGKKLTVTCSQNMNHEYMSWYRQDPGLGLRQIYYSMNVEVTDKGDVPEGYKVSRKEKRNFPLILESPSPNQTSLYFCASSPRLVDGANVLTFGAGSRLTVL.

CDR3 sequence: CASSLDQGLSYNSPLHF. In DNA, the CDR3 is TGTGCCAGCAGCTTAGATCAGGGCCTCTCCTATAATTCACCCCTCCACTTT. This sequence joins TRBV7-8 and TRBJ1-6; D is perhaps TRBD1 (5 bases). This CDR3 has 17 residues. Per germline, CDR1 SGHVS and CDR2 FQNEAQ. Deletions cut 1 base from V and 0 bases from J, with 10 bases between.

The chain carries TRBV7-9 and TRBJ2-7; maybe TRBD1 (6 bases). Germline V gene data show CDR1 as SEHNR and CDR2 as FQNEAQ (reference sequence). This CDR3 has 15 amino acids. V lost 5 bases, J lost 2 bases, and 16 bases lay in between. The DNA of the CDR3 is TGTGCCAGCAGCCCGAGTACAGGGAACCCCTACGAGCAGTACTTC. Protein sequence: CASSPSTGNPYEQYF.

The chain links TRBV11-2 to TRBJ1-2; tentatively, D is TRBD1 (6 bases). Germline values: CDR1 SGHAT, CDR2 FQNNGV. Trimming removed 3 bases from V and 4 bases from J, with 21 bases in between. The CDR3 is 17 residues long. The DNA of the CDR3 is TGTGCCAGCAGCTTTTCGGGGGGCACAGGCTCCTCCTATGGCTACACCTTC. Residues: CASSFSGGTGSSYGYTF.

This clone appeared a few times. The rearrangement links TRBV6-5 to TRBJ2-2, with D unclear. The germline V gene encodes CDR1 MNHEY and CDR2 SVGAGI. This CDR3 is built from 12 residues. Trimming cost V 4 bases and J 9 bases, with 9 bases left between them. CDR3 bases: TGTGCCAGCAGTTCTCAATTGCGGGAGCTGTTTTTT. Translation: CASSSQLRELFF.

The genes are TRBV4-1 and TRBJ2-7; D is perhaps TRBD2 (6 bases). This CDR3 is built from 12 residues. Germline CDR1 MGHRA, CDR2 YSYEKL. V was clipped by 3 bases and J by 7 bases, with 10 bases between them. The CDR3 loop is CASSQGGPEQYF. The CDR3 coding sequence is TGCGCCAGCAGCCAGGGGGGTCCGGAGCAGTACTTC.

This clone has just one count. V gene TRBV9 combines with J gene TRBJ2-2; 8 bases match TRBD1. The length of the CDR3 is 16 residues. Germline V gene sequence: CDR1 SGDLS, CDR2 YYNGEE. The V and J ends lost 0 bases and 4 bases, in that order; junction bases with no gene match: 5. CDR3 loop: CASSVGGQGRTGELFF. The CDR3 DNA follows: TGTGCCAGCAGCGTAGGTGGACAGGGTCGCACCGGGGAGCTGTTTTTT.

The rearrangement joins TRBV4-2 to TRBJ2-2; D call uncertain. CDR3 length equals 14 residues. In germline, CDR1 is LGHNA, CDR2 YNFKEQ. V lost 0 bases and J 2 bases, leaving 4 bases between the germline ends. CDR3 in DNA: TGTGCCAGCAGCCAAGATACCAACACCGGGGAGCTGTTTTTT. Amino acids: CASSQDTNTGELFF.